These T cell receptor beta chains were read from a single sample in a study of control samples from healthy donors and cancer patients. The table came from immunoSEQ multiplex PCR; TCRdb's copy has only in-frame clones and leaves some out. Among 120,000 or so clones, around 93% were seen once, and the ten largest hold 1.7%. Sequenced sample: PBMCs. The receptors originated from a man in his fifties or sixties with head and neck cancer. CDR3s include the opening cysteine and the closing phenylalanine or tryptophan. Fields, in order: D gene, J gene, clone size, V gene, CDR3 protein, CDR3 DNA. The D gene is left open where the match is weak. Not all rows give a size; the values are once, few, many and, for expanded clones, a class.

-,TRBJ2-2,-,TRBV12-3/TRBV12-4,CASRGAGTGELFF,TGTGCCAGCAGGGGGGCCGGGACCGGGGAGCTGTTTTTT
TRBD1,TRBJ1-4,-,TRBV12-3/TRBV12-4,CASSTGGTADFF,TGTGCCAGCAGCACGGGAGGGACAGCTGATTTTTTT
-,TRBJ2-1,-,TRBV6-1,CASSEWGLGNEQFF,TGTGCCAGCAGTGAATGGGGCTTGGGCAATGAGCAGTTCTTC
-,TRBJ1-5,once,TRBV6-1,CASSDSVGSSQPQHF,TGTGCCAGCAGTGATAGTGTTGGTAGCAGTCAGCCCCAGCATTTT
-,TRBJ2-5,-,TRBV5-1,CASRGQNQETQYF,TGCGCCAGCAGGGGACAAAACCAAGAGACCCAGTACTTC
-,TRBJ2-5,once,TRBV7-3,CASSRGSQETQYF,TGTGCCAGCAGCCGGGGATCCCAAGAGACCCAGTACTTC
-,TRBJ1-5,-,TRBV30,CAWSRGGAQQPQHF,TGTGCCTGGAGCCGGGGGGGGGCCCAGCAGCCCCAGCATTTT
-,TRBJ2-7,-,TRBV28,CASSLILTVRSHEQYF,TGTGCCAGCAGTTTAATCCTGACAGTACGATCCCACGAGCAGTACTTC
-,TRBJ1-2,-,TRBV7-2,CASSLDQGTNYGYTF,TGTGCCAGCAGCTTAGATCAGGGGACTAACTATGGCTACACCTTC
-,TRBJ2-7,-,TRBV19,CASSLTQGSYEQYF,TGTGCCAGTAGTTTAACACAGGGTTCTTACGAGCAGTACTTC
-,TRBJ1-1,-,TRBV7-2,CASRRPGTEAFF,TGTGCCAGCAGAAGACCGGGCACTGAAGCTTTCTTT
TRBD1,TRBJ2-7,-,TRBV25-1,CASSESGTGGYEQYF,TGTGCCAGCAGTGAGTCAGGGACAGGGGGCTACGAGCAGTACTTC
-,TRBJ2-2,-,TRBV7-3,CASSALGPGGELFF,TGTGCCAGCAGCGCCCTGGGGCCTGGCGGGGAGCTGTTTTTT
-,TRBJ2-2,-,TRBV6-5,CASNRNTGELFF,TGTGCCAGCAATAGGAACACCGGGGAGCTGTTTTTT
TRBD1,TRBJ1-5,-,TRBV19,CASSTRPSRGLRQPQHF,TGTGCCAGTAGTACCCGCCCCTCCAGGGGGCTAAGACAGCCCCAGCATTTT
TRBD1,TRBJ2-5,-,TRBV7-2,CASSLVIRGQGYETQYF,TGTGCCAGCAGCTTAGTAATTAGAGGACAGGGTTACGAGACCCAGTACTTC
TRBD1,TRBJ1-6,-,TRBV30,CAGMFAGGFGPLHF,TGTGCCGGGATGTTCGCAGGGGGATTTGGACCCCTCCACTTT
TRBD2,TRBJ2-2,-,TRBV28,CASSLPLGGGGKAGELFF,TGTGCCAGCAGTTTGCCTCTGGGTGGCGGGGGGAAGGCCGGGGAGCTGTTTTTT
TRBD1,TRBJ1-1,-,TRBV14,CASSTGTGWWAFF,TGTGCCAGCAGCACCGGGACAGGGTGGTGGGCTTTCTTT
TRBD2,TRBJ2-3,-,TRBV3-1/TRBV3-2,CASSQADKTGTSRTDTQYF,TGTGCCAGCAGCCAAGCTGACAAGACCGGGACTAGCAGGACAGATACGCAGTATTTT
-,TRBJ1-2,-,TRBV4-1,CASSQGEGSSRGYTF,TGCGCCAGCAGCCAAGGGGAGGGGTCGTCGCGGGGCTACACCTTC
TRBD1,TRBJ1-5,-,TRBV19,CASSIGGQGYQPQHF,TGTGCCAGTAGTATTGGGGGACAGGGATATCAGCCCCAGCATTTT
-,TRBJ1-1,few,TRBV6-5,CASSRAERNTEAFF,TGTGCCAGCAGTCGGGCCGAAAGGAACACTGAAGCTTTCTTT
-,TRBJ2-1,-,TRBV15,CATSPTGTNRGGRLNEQFF,TGTGCCACCAGCCCAACCGGGACTAACAGGGGTGGTCGCCTCAATGAGCAGTTCTTC
-,TRBJ2-5,-,TRBV5-1,CASSLQVPQETQYF,TGCGCCAGCAGCTTGCAGGTCCCACAAGAGACCCAGTACTTC